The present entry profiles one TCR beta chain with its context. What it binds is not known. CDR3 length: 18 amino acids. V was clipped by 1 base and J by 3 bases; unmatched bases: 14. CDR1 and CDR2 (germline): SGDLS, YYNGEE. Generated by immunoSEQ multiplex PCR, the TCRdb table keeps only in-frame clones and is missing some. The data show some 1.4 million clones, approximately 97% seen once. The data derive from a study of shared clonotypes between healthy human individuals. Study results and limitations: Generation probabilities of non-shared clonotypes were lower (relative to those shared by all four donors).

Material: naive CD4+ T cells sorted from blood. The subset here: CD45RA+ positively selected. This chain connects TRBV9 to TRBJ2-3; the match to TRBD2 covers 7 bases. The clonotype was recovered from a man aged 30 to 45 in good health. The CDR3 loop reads CASSVSPAGVTLTDTQYF. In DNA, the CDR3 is TGTGCCAGCAGCGTATCCCCCGCGGGAGTGACCCTTACAGATACGCAGTATTTT. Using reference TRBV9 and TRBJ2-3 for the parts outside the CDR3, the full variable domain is DSGVTQTPKHLITATGQRVTLRCSPRSGDLSVYWYQQSLDQGLQFLIQYYNGEERAKGNILERFSAQQFPDLHSELNLSSLELGDSALYFCASSVSPAGVTLTDTQYFGPGTRLTVL.